These T cell receptor beta chains were read from a single sample in a study of blood T cell repertoires in COVID-19. Profiling relied on immunoSEQ multiplex PCR, and the TCRdb table lists in-frame clones only, not all of them. The sample lists some 26,000 clones, approximately 88% occurring once. Sequenced material: peripheral blood. The receptor set was obtained from a woman aged 45-65 years with active COVID-19. CDR3s include the opening cysteine and the closing phenylalanine or tryptophan.

CDR3 protein: CASSFERGYTDTQYF
J gene: TRBJ2-3
V gene: TRBV28

CDR3 protein: CASSPTGVGHIQYF
J gene: TRBJ2-4
V gene: TRBV27

CDR3 protein: CASNRQRTDTQYF
J gene: TRBJ2-3
V gene: TRBV6-5

CDR3 protein: CASSLGAGVEYEQYF
J gene: TRBJ2-7
V gene: TRBV11-2

CDR3 protein: CSVRAGGNEQFF
J gene: TRBJ2-1
V gene: TRBV29-1

CDR3 protein: CASSSGTSGTYEQYF
J gene: TRBJ2-7
V gene: TRBV7-6

CDR3 protein: CASSKTSGGGNEQFF
J gene: TRBJ2-1
V gene: TRBV6-2/TRBV6-3

CDR3 protein: CASSSLYQETQYF
J gene: TRBJ2-5
V gene: TRBV7-6

CDR3 protein: CASSLAWSSSSYNEQFF
J gene: TRBJ2-1
V gene: TRBV5-1

CDR3 protein: CASSTMRDSLYGYTF
J gene: TRBJ1-2
V gene: TRBV19

CDR3 protein: CASSLGQGTDEQFF
J gene: TRBJ2-1
V gene: TRBV5-1

CDR3 protein: CAIRQGDYGYTF
J gene: TRBJ1-2
V gene: TRBV10-3

CDR3 protein: CATGQGARETQYF
J gene: TRBJ2-5
V gene: TRBV24-1

CDR3 protein: CASSSGWGTQPYEQYF
J gene: TRBJ2-7
V gene: TRBV7-9

CDR3 protein: CASSQSGQGGNTGELFF
J gene: TRBJ2-2
V gene: TRBV7-3

CDR3 protein: CASISRNEQFF
J gene: TRBJ2-1
V gene: TRBV19

CDR3 protein: CASSNPGTSGSETQYF
J gene: TRBJ2-5
V gene: TRBV28

CDR3 protein: CASGWDTRTDTQYF
J gene: TRBJ2-3
V gene: TRBV2

CDR3 protein: CASSPTTGHSGNTIYF
J gene: TRBJ1-3
V gene: TRBV5-5

CDR3 protein: CASSFVETQYF
J gene: TRBJ2-5
V gene: TRBV5-5

CDR3 protein: CASSEFLAGANEQFF
J gene: TRBJ2-1
V gene: TRBV5-1

CDR3 protein: CASSVAGAETQYF
J gene: TRBJ2-5
V gene: TRBV9

CDR3 protein: CASSPARAGELFF
J gene: TRBJ2-2
V gene: TRBV7-3

CDR3 protein: CASSFTGERGTAFF
J gene: TRBJ1-1
V gene: TRBV2